This TCR beta chain was obtained from a study of control samples from healthy donors and cancer patients. Germline assignment: CDR1 SEHNR and CDR2 FQNEAQ (reference sequence). Losses at the gene ends were 1 base for V and 3 bases for J; bases not matched to a gene: 3. The CDR3 length is 15 residues. TCRdb keeps only in-frame clones here, not all; method: immunoSEQ multiplex PCR. The table lists around 68,000 clones, approximately 84% of them singletons. The receptor comes from a man between 45 and 60 years old in good health. This chain uses TRBV7-9 with TRBJ2-3, with 8 nucleotides matching TRBD1. The specimen was blood. For the CDR3, the DNA is TGTGCCAGCAGCTTAGGGGGACAGGTTACAGATACGCAGTATTTT. The encoded protein is CASSLGGQVTDTQYF. The variable domain in full, with the rest retrieved from reference TRBV7-9 and TRBJ2-3, is DTGVSQNPRHKITKRGQNVTFRCDPISEHNRLYWYRQTLGQGPEFLTYFQNEAQLEKSRLLSDRFSAERPKGSFSTLEIQRTEQGDSAMYLCASSLGGQVTDTQYFGPGTRLTVL.